The sample holds a few counts of the clone carrying this T cell receptor (beta chain). The antigen remains unidentified. Using immunoSEQ multiplex PCR, the repertoire was profiled, and TCRdb retains in-frame clones only, with some absent. The sample consists of some 97,000 clones, 90% of them appearing once. The germline gives CDR1 MNHNS, CDR2 SASEGT. The CDR3 totals 15 residues. Trimming stripped 8 bases from V and 8 bases from J, with 24 bases between. These data come from a study of OX40 agonist ivuxolimab in advanced cancers. Findings and limits, study-wide: Clonal expansion from baseline to week 6 occurred in both CD4+ and CD8+ T cells. Some nonresponders likewise displayed low normalized T-cell clonal expansion.

The rearrangement uses TRBV6-1 and TRBJ1-2, with D unresolved. The clonotype originates from an adult with an advanced solid tumor such as melanoma, head and neck, liver or kidney cancer. The source was CD4+ or CD8+ T cells sorted from blood, collected in a trial of the OX40 agonist ivuxolimab. Here the CDR3 DNA reads TGTGCCAGCCACTTTTCCGGGCCCGGCTCTGGAGGCTACACCTTC. This translates into CASHFSGPGSGGYTF.